The entry below describes one TCR beta chain. Its antigen is still unknown. PCR involved 60 Vbeta and 13 Jbeta primers. Data came from immunoSEQ multiplex PCR; TCRdb stores just in-frame clones and leaves some out. The data contain 150,000 to 200,000 clones, around 70% of them singletons. The length of the CDR3 is 18 residues. V lost 2 bases and J lost 0, with 19 bases in between. Per germline, CDR1 MDHEN and CDR2 SYDVKM. This record belongs to a study of cytomegalovirus exposure and HLA in healthy donors. Healthy bone marrow donors made up the donor group. Study-wide points: It was confirmed in vitro that a few of the CMV-associated chains were specific for CMV antigens.

The TCR was taken from a man between 18 and 29 years old in good health and CMV-seropositive. The sample taken for sequencing was PBMCs. This chain joins TRBV28 and TRBJ1-2; a weak D match, TRBD1 (6 bases). The CDR3 region has the DNA TGTGCCAGCAGTTTAAAGCTAAACCTCAGGGGTCCTAACTATGGCTACACCTTC. Encoded protein: CASSLKLNLRGPNYGYTF.